This TCR beta chain appears in the sequencing data of a study of cytomegalovirus exposure and HLA in healthy donors. Whole-study context: Unique TCR beta sequences numbering about 100 million came from approximately 180 million T cells in an earlier analysis.

Donors were ostensibly healthy at sampling, although undocumented immune exposures were probable. There are 14 residues in the CDR3. Germline CDR1 and CDR2: MGHDK and SYGVNS. As to this clone: One junction end disagrees with the germline gene, perhaps due to a read error.

60 Vbeta and 13 Jbeta primers were used in PCR. Only in-frame clones appear in the TCRdb table, and some are missing; sequencing was by immunoSEQ multiplex PCR. Of around 110,000 clones listed, 80% to 85% are singletons. V gene TRBV25-1 combines with J gene TRBJ2-6; D may be TRBD1 (5 bases). What was sequenced was PBMCs. This TCR was recovered from a man aged 25-45 years in good health and CMV-seronegative. CDR3 sequence reads: CASRGGSGANGLTF. The CDR3, as DNA: TGTGCCAGCAGGGGCGGCTCTGGGGCCAACGGCCTGACTTTC.